These 28 T cell receptor beta chains originate from one sample sequenced in a study of T cell changes during pregnancy in multiple sclerosis. Sequencing used immunoSEQ multiplex PCR; TCRdb keeps in-frame clones, though not all of them. The repertoire holds more than 65,000 clones, with 75% to 95% as singletons. The material was CD4+ T cells from peripheral blood mononuclear cells, obtained before pregnancy. The receptors come from a female donor with multiple sclerosis, enrolled in a pregnancy study.

The V call is TRBV27, the J call TRBJ1-2; 8 nucleotides match TRBD1. Losses at the gene ends were 2 bases for V and 4 bases for J; bases not matched to a gene: 9. The CDR3 is 16 residues long. CDR1 is MNHEY and CDR2 is SMNVEV in the germline V gene (reference sequence). CDR3 region: CASSLAGQGKAYGYTF. The CDR3 DNA is TGTGCCAGCAGTTTAGCCGGACAGGGCAAGGCCTATGGCTACACCTTC.

This sequence joins TRBV14 and TRBJ1-4; 8 bases line up with TRBD1. CDR1 SGHDN and CDR2 FVKESK come from the germline V gene. V dropped 2 bases and J dropped 7; count of bases not matched to a gene: 9. The CDR3 is 16 amino acids. The CDR3, as DNA: TGTGCCAGCAGCCAACGGCCCAGGGGGCTGGGTGAAAAACTGTTTTTT. Translated: CASSQRPRGLGEKLFF.

The chain joins TRBV18 to TRBJ1-3; a weak D match, TRBD1 (6 bases). The CDR3 covers 17 residues. V lost 3 bases and J lost 0, with 15 bases in between. The germline V gene has CDR1 KGHSH and CDR2 LQKENI. The CDR3 spells CASSPTQGRSSGNTIYF. DNA for the CDR3: TGTGCCAGCTCACCGACACAGGGACGCTCCTCTGGAAACACCATATATTTT.

J is TRBJ2-1 and V is TRBV5-6, with TRBD1 as a possible D gene (6 bases). This CDR3 is built from 16 residues. V was trimmed by 3 bases and J by 4 bases, leaving 17 bases between them. CDR1 is SGHDT and CDR2 is YYEEEE in the germline V gene. This CDR3 reads CASSYLGTGSYNEQFF. DNA for the CDR3: TGTGCCAGCAGCTACCTCGGCACAGGGTCGTACAATGAGCAGTTCTTC.

The chain has TRBV15 and TRBJ2-5; no clear D gene. With the DNA end fitting TRBJ2-7 better, the J assignment may be wrong. Germline V lookup: CDR1 LNHNV, CDR2 YYDKDF (reference sequence). The CDR3 is 13 residues long. CDR3 coding DNA: TGTGCCACCAGCAGAGATCCCGGTTACGAGCAGTACTTC. Translating gives CATSRDPGYEQYF.

This clone has only one observation. The gene calls are TRBV28 and TRBJ1-6, with 11 nucleotides matching TRBD1. The CDR3 spans 17 residues. Germline trimming cut 5 bases from V and 6 bases from J; bases unmatched to any gene: 9. The germline V gene has CDR1 MDHEN and CDR2 SYDVKM. The CDR3 is CASSLNFGQGANSPLHF. The CDR3, as DNA: TGTGCCAGCAGTCTAAACTTCGGACAGGGGGCTAATTCACCCCTCCACTTT.

This chain connects TRBV9 to TRBJ1-4; D may be TRBD1 (6 bases). This CDR3 has 14 residues. V was pared by 4 bases and J by 4 bases, with 11 bases between. Per germline, CDR1 SGDLS and CDR2 YYNGEE. CDR3 sequence reads: CASSTGGRNEKLFF. CDR3 bases: TGTGCCAGCAGCACGGGGGGGCGTAATGAAAAACTGTTTTTT.

The sample holds one count of this clone. This rearrangement joins TRBV7-3 to TRBJ2-3, with 8 bases aligning to TRBD1. The V segment lost 3 bases and the J segment 6 bases; nucleotides outside the gene matches: 5. Germline-derived CDR1 and CDR2 are SGHTA and FQGTGA. This CDR3 comprises 14 residues. Here the CDR3 reads CASSLTGVPDTQYF. The CDR3 bases are TGTGCCAGCAGCTTGACAGGGGTCCCGGATACGCAGTATTTT.

The CDR3 bases are TGCGCCAGCAGCTTGGTGACAGCCCCCTACGAGCAGTACTTC. This sequence encodes CASSLVTAPYEQYF. This sequence joins TRBV5-1 and TRBJ2-7; TRBD1 is a possible D gene (5 bases). V lost 0 bases and J lost 2, with 9 bases in between. This CDR3 is 14 amino acids long. Germline V gene sequence: CDR1 SGHRS, CDR2 YFSETQ.

This chain uses TRBV5-6 with TRBJ1-2; 9 nucleotides agree with TRBD1. The germline V gene encodes CDR1 SGHDT and CDR2 YYEEEE. The CDR3 length is 16 residues. With 2 bases clipped from V and 7 bases from J, the junction kept 12 bases outside the gene matches. CDR3 nucleotide sequence: TGTGCCAGCAGCTTACCCAATGACAGGGGGGGATCTGGCTACACCTTC. This codes for CASSLPNDRGGSGYTF. Looking up the rest from reference TRBV5-6 and TRBJ1-2 gives the full variable domain: DAGVTQSPTHLIKTRGQQVTLRCSPKSGHDTVSWYQQALGQGPQFIFQYYEEEERQRGNFPDRFSGHQFPNYSSELNVNALLLGDSALYLCASSLPNDRGGSGYTFGSGTRLTVV.

V gene TRBV30 combines with J gene TRBJ1-6, with 9 bases identical to TRBD1. The length of the CDR3 is 13 residues. Germline values: CDR1 GTSNPN, CDR2 SVGIG (reference sequence). V gave up 4 bases and J gave up 8 bases; unmatched junction bases: 3. CDR3: CAWKGQGDSPLHF. DNA of the CDR3: TGTGCCTGGAAGGGACAGGGAGATTCACCCCTCCACTTT.

The rearrangement joins TRBV5-1 to TRBJ2-7, with D possibly matching TRBD1 (6 bases). The germline gives CDR1 SGHRS, CDR2 YFSETQ. The CDR3 has 14 amino acids. V gave up 2 bases and J gave up 5 bases, with 14 bases separating them. CDR3 amino acids: CASSLDRFRDEQYF. DNA for the CDR3: TGCGCCAGCAGCTTAGACAGGTTTCGGGACGAGCAGTACTTC.

CDR3 amino acids: CASTRYSTGELFF. CDR3 DNA sequence: TGTGCCAGCACGAGGTATTCCACCGGGGAGCTGTTTTTT. V is TRBV6-1 and J is TRBJ2-2, with unresolved D. The CDR3 is 13 residues long. CDR1 is MNHNS and CDR2 is SASEGT in the germline V gene. The ends were cut back, 7 bases at V and 4 bases at J, with 10 bases in the middle.

V and J are TRBV27 and TRBJ1-3; possible D gene TRBD1, 6 bases. The CDR3 covers 17 residues. Germline CDR1 reads MNHEY; CDR2 reads SMNVEV (reference sequence). V was clipped by 5 bases and J by 0 bases, with 17 bases between them. The CDR3 loop is CASSALRGGISGNTIYF. The CDR3 nucleotides are TGTGCCAGCAGTGCCTTAAGGGGGGGGATCTCTGGAAACACCATATATTTT.

CDR3 residues: CASEREFNQPQHF. The CDR3 bases are TGTGCCAGCGAGAGGGAGTTCAATCAGCCCCAGCATTTT. The chain joins TRBV6-1 to TRBJ1-5; D ambiguous. The CDR3 contains 13 residues. Germline V gene sequence: CDR1 MNHNS, CDR2 SASEGT. Between the trimmed V and J ends, which lost 8 bases and 3 bases, there was a span of 11 bases.

The chain uses TRBV15 and TRBJ2-3; 14 positions agree with TRBD2. The CDR3 is 18 amino acids. Germline trimming cut 3 bases from V and 2 bases from J; bases unmatched to any gene: 7. Looked up from germline, CDR1 is LNHNV and CDR2 is YYDKDF (reference sequence). The CDR3 here is CATSSPGLAGVNTDTQYF. The CDR3 bases are TGTGCCACCAGCAGCCCGGGACTAGCGGGAGTAAACACAGATACGCAGTATTTT.

The chain links TRBV7-2 to TRBJ2-2; 7 nucleotides align to TRBD1. The CDR3 covers 16 residues. The trim removed 1 base at V and 6 bases at J, leaving 8 bases unmatched. Germline lookup yields CDR1 SGHTA and CDR2 FQGNSA. The CDR3 reads CASSLEGRGLPGELFF. Here the CDR3 DNA reads TGTGCCAGCAGCTTAGAAGGCAGGGGGTTGCCCGGGGAGCTGTTTTTT.

The gene calls are TRBV18 and TRBJ2-7; D gene uncertain. The V and J ends lost 3 bases and 6 bases respectively, with 18 bases between them. CDR3 length: 15 residues. In germline, CDR1 is KGHSH, CDR2 LQKENI. The CDR3 DNA reads TGTGCCAGCTCACCGACAAAGCATATAGGATCCGAGCAGTACTTC. As protein: CASSPTKHIGSEQYF.

This rearrangement joins TRBV5-5 to TRBJ1-3; D gene ambiguous. This CDR3 comprises 16 residues. CDR1 and CDR2 (germline): SGHKS, YYEKEE (reference sequence). Trimming removed 0 bases at V and 0 bases at J, with 10 bases between. CDR3 in amino acids: CASSLGNGISGNTIYF. In nucleotides, the CDR3 is TGTGCCAGCAGCTTGGGGAACGGGATCTCTGGAAACACCATATATTTT. The full variable domain, rest sourced from reference TRBV5-5 and TRBJ1-3, is DAGVTQSPTHLIKTRGQQVTLRCSPISGHKSVSWYQQVLGQGPQFIFQYYEKEERGRGNFPDRFSARQFPNYSSELNVNALLLGDSALYLCASSLGNGISGNTIYFGEGSWLTVV.

J is TRBJ2-1 and V is TRBV7-9; 7 bases map to TRBD1. Germline CDR1 is SEHNR and CDR2 is FQNEAQ (reference sequence). This CDR3 has 15 residues. V gave up 6 bases and J gave up 5 bases; unmatched junction bases: 10. Here the CDR3 DNA reads TGTGCCAGCAGTATTGGGGACAGACTTAACAATGAGCAGTTCTTC. Residues: CASSIGDRLNNEQFF.

CDR3 region: CASSEDAEQYF. CDR3 bases: TGTGCCAGCAGTGAAGACGCGGAGCAGTACTTC. The V gene is TRBV2, the J gene TRBJ2-7, with unresolved D. The CDR3 sequence is 11 residues long. Per germline, CDR1 SNHLY and CDR2 FYNNEI. V lost 1 base to trimming and J lost 7 bases, with 5 bases between them.

The chain links TRBV2 to TRBJ1-1, with TRBD1 matching 7 bases. The V gene's germline CDR1 is SNHLY and CDR2 FYNNEI. After removal of 4 bases from V and 1 base from J, the junction contained 6 bases not matched to a gene. This CDR3 has 15 amino acids. The CDR3 DNA sequence: TGTGCCAGCAGTGCACAGGGGATTTCGAACACTGAAGCTTTCTTT. As protein: CASSAQGISNTEAFF.

The rearrangement links TRBV15 to TRBJ1-1; TRBD1 agrees at 7 bases. Germline CDR1 and CDR2: LNHNV and YYDKDF (reference sequence). This CDR3 contains 15 residues. Germline trimming cut 1 base from V and 1 base from J; bases unmatched to any gene: 3. CDR3 in amino acids: CATSRGQGKNTEAFF. The CDR3 DNA reads as TGTGCCACCAGCAGAGGACAGGGAAAGAACACTGAAGCTTTCTTT.

This chain uses TRBV9 with TRBJ2-7, with D possibly being TRBD1 (6 bases). The CDR3 consists of 13 residues. Trimming pared 0 bases from V and 4 bases from J, leaving 8 bases between. In germline, CDR1 is SGDLS, CDR2 YYNGEE. CDR3 DNA sequence: TGTGCCAGCAGCGTAGGACAGGATTACGAGCAGTACTTC. Its protein is CASSVGQDYEQYF.

CDR3: CASSSRTSSYNEQFF. The DNA of the CDR3 is TGTGCCAGCAGTTCACGGACTAGCTCCTACAATGAGCAGTTCTTC. This chain links TRBV27 with TRBJ2-1; TRBD2 matches at 7 bases. Germline V gives CDR1 MNHEY, CDR2 SMNVEV (reference sequence). Trimming removed 4 bases from V and 0 bases from J; junction bases left unmatched: 3. This CDR3 has 15 residues.

This chain joins TRBV19 and TRBJ1-2; D remains unclear. The CDR3 covers 17 residues. V lost 3 bases and J 0 bases, leaving 17 bases between the germline ends. CDR1 is LNHDA, CDR2 SQIVND, per germline (reference sequence). The DNA for the CDR3 is TGTGCCAGTAGTATCAACGGCCGGGAGCAAGCTAACTATGGCTACACCTTC. As protein: CASSINGREQANYGYTF. The full variable domain, with the rest looked up from reference TRBV19 and TRBJ1-2, is DGGITQSPKYLFRKEGQNVTLSCEQNLNHDAMYWYRQDPGQGLRLIYYSQIVNDFQKGDIAEGYSVSREKKESFPLTVTSAQKNPTAFYLCASSINGREQANYGYTFGSGTRLTVV.

J is TRBJ2-5 and V is TRBV7-3, with 7 nucleotides matching TRBD1. The CDR3 totals 13 residues. Losses at the gene ends were 4 bases for V and 5 bases for J; bases not matched to a gene: 4. The germline V gene has CDR1 SGHTA and CDR2 FQGTGA. The CDR3 reads CASSWGTAETQYF. The CDR3 region has the DNA TGTGCCAGCAGCTGGGGGACAGCGGAGACCCAGTACTTC.

J is TRBJ1-1 and V is TRBV5-1; unclear D gene. Between the trimmed V and J ends, which lost 0 bases and 1 base, there was a span of 10 bases. The length of the CDR3 is 15 residues. The germline V gene encodes CDR1 SGHRS and CDR2 YFSETQ. The CDR3: CASSLDPAGNTEAFF. The CDR3, as DNA: TGCGCCAGCAGCTTGGATCCAGCAGGGAACACTGAAGCTTTCTTT. The variable domain in full, completed from reference TRBV5-1 and TRBJ1-1, reads KAGVTQTPRYLIKTRGQQVTLSCSPISGHRSVSWYQQTPGQGLQFLFEYFSETQRNKGNFPGRFSGRQFSNSRSEMNVSTLELGDSALYLCASSLDPAGNTEAFFGQGTRLTVV.